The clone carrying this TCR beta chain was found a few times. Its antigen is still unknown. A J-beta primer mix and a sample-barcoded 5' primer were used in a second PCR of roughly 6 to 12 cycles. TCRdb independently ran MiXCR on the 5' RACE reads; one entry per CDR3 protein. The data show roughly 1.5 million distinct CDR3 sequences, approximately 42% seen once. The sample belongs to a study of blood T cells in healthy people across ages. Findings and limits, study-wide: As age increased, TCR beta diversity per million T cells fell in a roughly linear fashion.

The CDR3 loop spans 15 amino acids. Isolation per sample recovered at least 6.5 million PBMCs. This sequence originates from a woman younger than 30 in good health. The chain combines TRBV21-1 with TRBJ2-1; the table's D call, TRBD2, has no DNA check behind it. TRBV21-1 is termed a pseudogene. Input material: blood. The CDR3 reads CASSTTSGRVNEQFF. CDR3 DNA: TGTGCCAGCAGCACTACTAGCGGGAGAGTCAATGAGCAGTTCTTC.